This T cell receptor (beta chain) was captured in a study of T cells after yellow fever vaccination. Study-level results: FACS-sorted repertoires could contain abundant clonotypes contaminating from the bulk population. Subsequent to the booster, the majority of primary-vaccination clones reappeared (96% CD4, about 90% CD8). Weaker, the secondary response had a peak occurring faster, on day 5 versus 15.

The germline V and J ends were trimmed by 5 bases and 10 bases, with 14 bases remaining between them. Germline V gives CDR1 MNHEY, CDR2 SMNVEV (reference sequence). This CDR3 is 12 amino acids long. UMIs were added to TCR cDNA along with a universal primer site when it was made by 5'RACE template switching. MiXCR, run by TCRdb on the 5' RACE reads, gives a single entry per CDR3 protein. The sample includes around 530,000 distinct CDR3 sequences, approximately 16% of them seen just once. As concerns this clonotype: Its antigen is undetermined.

This receptor was taken from a man between 18 and 35 years old who received the YFV17D yellow fever vaccine. The sequencing used PBMCs, collected less than 6 days after the first yellow fever vaccination. V gene TRBV27 combines with J gene TRBJ1-1, with TRBD1 as a possible D gene (5 bases). This chain's CDR3 is CASSPNGGGAFF. The CDR3 coding sequence is TGTGCCAGCAGTCCAAACGGTGGGGGAGCTTTCTTT.